This entry is about one T cell receptor (beta chain). The antigen is unknown. Deletions cut 10 bases from V and 6 bases from J, with 18 bases between. The CDR3 runs 14 residues. TCRalpha and TCRbeta libraries used 5'RACE with constant-segment primers and UMIs. From the 5' RACE reads, TCRdb called clonotypes with MiXCR, one entry per CDR3 protein. The sample shows 450,000 to 700,000 distinct CDR3 sequences, roughly 18% of them seen only once. This sample stems from a study of T-cell memory formation after mild COVID-19. Study-level background: Among the donors, TCR clusters were largely specific to each donor.

Study-wide results and caveats: Contracting clones, day 15 to 85, had balanced CD4/CD8, and later expanders favored CD4+. The SARS-CoV-2 specificity of second-wave clones reaching peak at day 37 remained unverified.

Sequenced input: PBMCs or a T cell subset sorted from them (not recorded which). The sequence came from an adult woman who had mild COVID-19 (a few samples of this study predate the infection). Cell type and time point are not known. The V gene is TRBV12-3 or TRBV12-4, the J gene TRBJ2-2; D assignment may be TRBD1 or TRBD2 (6 bases each). CDR3 sequence (DNA): TGTGCCACCCTCGACAGGAGGGGTCCCGGGGAGCTGTTTTTT. Amino acids: CATLDRRGPGELFF.